This note documents a single T cell receptor (beta chain) sequence. The antigen is undetermined. CDR3 length: 15 amino acids. Looked up from germline, CDR1 is SGHDT and CDR2 is YYEEEE. Deletions cut 1 base from V and 0 bases from J, with 10 bases between. The second PCR ran about 6 to 11 cycles with a sample-barcoded 5' primer and J-beta primers. Each cDNA molecule was tagged by a template-switch adaptor that had 12 random nucleotides. TCRdb recomputed calls from the 5' RACE reads with MiXCR, one row per CDR3 protein. Among hundreds of thousands of distinct CDR3 sequences listed, roughly 35% were seen once. These data belong to a study of blood T cells in healthy people across ages. Findings of the study overall: The recorded TCR beta diversity per million T cells decreased in a roughly linear manner with age.

This chain connects TRBV5-6 to TRBJ1-1; D is possibly TRBD1 (6 bases). Sequenced sample: blood. The receptor was derived from a man aged 18 to 29 in good health. In DNA form, the CDR3 reads TGTGCCAGCAGCTTGAAGGGGGTACTGAACACTGAAGCTTTCTTT. The encoded protein is CASSLKGVLNTEAFF.